This TCR beta chain was recorded in a study of molecular identifiers for immune sequencing clone quantification. One entry per CDR3 protein results from TCRdb running MiXCR on the PCR reads. The table shows tens of thousands of distinct CDR3 sequences, with over 15% occurring only once. The authors sorted naive CD8 T cells as CD8+CD4-CCR7+CD45RA+. In this sample, this clonotype turned up many times. The sequence came from a human donor in good health. Some libraries in this study had Jurkat cell RNA spiked in. The specimen sequenced was naive CD8+ T cells from blood, with Jurkat cell RNA spiked in. This sample's subset: FACS-sorted CD8+CD4-CCR7+CD45RA+ naive T cells.

The CDR3: CASSPGPGLAQYYEQYF. The CDR3 nucleotides are TGTGCCAGCAGTCCCGGACCCGGACTAGCGCAGTACTACGAGCAGTACTTC. V is TRBV27 and J is TRBJ2-7; 9 bases align to TRBD2. The germline V gene has CDR1 MNHEY and CDR2 SMNVEV (reference sequence). The CDR3 is 17 amino acids. Unmatched junction bases numbered 14, after V lost 5 bases and J lost 3 bases.